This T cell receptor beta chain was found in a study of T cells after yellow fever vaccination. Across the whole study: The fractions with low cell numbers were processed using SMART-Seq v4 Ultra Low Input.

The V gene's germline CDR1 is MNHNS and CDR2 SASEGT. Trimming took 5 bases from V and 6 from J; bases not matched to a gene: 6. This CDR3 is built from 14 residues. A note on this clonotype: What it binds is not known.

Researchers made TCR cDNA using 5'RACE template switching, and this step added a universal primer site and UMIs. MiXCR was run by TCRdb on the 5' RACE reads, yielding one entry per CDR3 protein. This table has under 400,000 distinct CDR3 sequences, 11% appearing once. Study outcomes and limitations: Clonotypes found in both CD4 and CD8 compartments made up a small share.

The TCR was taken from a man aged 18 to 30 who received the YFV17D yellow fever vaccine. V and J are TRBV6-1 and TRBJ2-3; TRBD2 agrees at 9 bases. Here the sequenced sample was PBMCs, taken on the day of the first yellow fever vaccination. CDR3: CASSQRGAGDTQYF. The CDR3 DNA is TGTGCCAGCAGTCAGCGGGGGGCCGGGGATACGCAGTATTTT.